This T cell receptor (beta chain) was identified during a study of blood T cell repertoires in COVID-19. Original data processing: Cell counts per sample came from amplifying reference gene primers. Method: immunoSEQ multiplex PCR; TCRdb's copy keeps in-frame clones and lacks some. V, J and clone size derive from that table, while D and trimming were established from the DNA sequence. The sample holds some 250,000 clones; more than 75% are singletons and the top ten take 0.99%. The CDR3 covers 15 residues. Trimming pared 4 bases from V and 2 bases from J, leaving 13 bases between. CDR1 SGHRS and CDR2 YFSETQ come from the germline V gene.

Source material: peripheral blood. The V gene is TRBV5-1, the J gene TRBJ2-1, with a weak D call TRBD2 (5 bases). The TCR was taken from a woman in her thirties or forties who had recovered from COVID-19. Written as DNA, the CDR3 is TGCGCCAGCAGCAGAGGAGGTGTAGCCTACAATGAGCAGTTCTTC. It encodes CASSRGGVAYNEQFF.